This TCR beta chain came from a study of blood T cell repertoires in COVID-19. Study summary: Collection of acute and convalescent COVID-19 samples took place in the United States, Italy and Spain. The analysed material was cDNA or gDNA that came from T cells, B-cell-depleted T cells, or PBMCs.

In germline, CDR1 is SGHTA, CDR2 FQGTGA. Trimming shortened V by 6 bases and J by 4 bases, and 10 bases separated the two germline ends. CDR3 size: 13 residues. Assay used: immunoSEQ multiplex PCR; TCRdb lists only in-frame clones, some missing. Of around 190,000 clones in the sample, approximately 91% were seen once. This sequence joins TRBV7-3 and TRBJ2-1; D might be TRBD1 (5 bases). Material for sequencing was peripheral blood. The source is a man between 18 and 35 years old with active or convalescent COVID-19. This chain's CDR3 is CASSLTVYNEQFF. The CDR3 nucleotides are TGTGCCAGCAGTTTGACAGTTTACAATGAGCAGTTCTTC. Using reference TRBV7-3 and TRBJ2-1 for the parts outside the CDR3, the full variable domain is GAGVSQTPSNKVTEKGKYVELRCDPISGHTALYWYRQSLGQGPEFLIYFQGTGAADDSGLPNDRFFAVRPEGSVSTLKIQRTERGDSAVYLCASSLTVYNEQFFGPGTRLTVL.